Following are 27 T cell receptor beta chains from one sample sequenced in a study of Ad26.COV2.S vaccination and SARS-CoV-2 variants. Treatment meaning: about 20 received Ad26.COV2.S at low or high dose, single or two shots; 5 received placebo; per-sample allocation not given. Sampling took place 63 days after the first vaccine or placebo injection. Method: immunoSEQ multiplex PCR; TCRdb's copy keeps in-frame clones and lacks some. The sample consists of some 320,000 clones, more than 70% of them appearing once. The source was peripheral blood, collected in a trial of Ad26.COV2.S vaccine versus placebo. The receptors come from a person between 18 and 65 years old who received the Ad26.COV2.S COVID-19 vaccine or a placebo.

CDR3 amino acids: CASSPAQGRVYGYTF. CDR3 sequence (DNA): TGCGCCAGCAGCCCTGCCCAGGGGCGGGTGTATGGCTACACCTTC. The chain combines TRBV23-1 with TRBJ1-2, with D perhaps TRBD1 (6 bases). TRBV23-1 is placed among ORFs of uncertain function. The CDR3 extends over 15 amino acids. The V gene lost 6 bases and the J gene lost 5 bases, with 19 bases spanning the gap.

The chain carries TRBV3-1 (or the pseudogene TRBV3-2) and TRBJ2-7; 10 bases are a match to TRBD1. The CDR3 runs to 15 residues. Trimming took 1 base from V and 5 from J; bases not matched to a gene: 5. The germline V gene has CDR1 LGHDT and CDR2 YNNKEL (reference sequence). The DNA of the CDR3 is TGTGCCAGCAGCCAAGGACAGGGGGCAAGGAACGAGCAGTACTTC. Translation gives CASSQGQGARNEQYF.

This clone showed up just once. This chain links TRBV29-1 with TRBJ1-2; the D is unclear. Germline assignment: CDR1 SQVTM and CDR2 ANQGSEA. There are 13 residues in the CDR3. Deletions cut 2 bases from V and 4 bases from J, with 11 bases between. The chain's CDR3 is CSVETTELYGYTF. CDR3 DNA sequence: TGCAGCGTTGAAACGACCGAGCTCTATGGCTACACCTTC.

The gene calls are TRBV19 and TRBJ2-1, with D perhaps assigned TRBD1 or TRBD2 (6 bases each). The CDR3 extends over 14 amino acids. V lost 6 bases and J 4 bases, leaving 13 bases between the germline ends. From germline, CDR1 is LNHDA and CDR2 SQIVND (reference sequence). CDR3 nucleotide sequence: TGTGCCAGTAGCCCACGGGGGCGATACAATGAGCAGTTCTTC. Amino acid sequence: CASSPRGRYNEQFF.

The gene calls are TRBV27 and TRBJ2-4; D call uncertain. The CDR3 sequence is 13 residues long. Per the germline V gene, CDR1 is MNHEY and CDR2 is SMNVEV (reference sequence). Trimming cost V 8 bases and J 3 bases, with 11 bases left between them. The chain's CDR3 is CASGKLGKNIQYF. The CDR3 region has the DNA TGTGCCAGCGGGAAACTCGGCAAAAACATTCAGTACTTC.

This chain connects TRBV6-5 to TRBJ1-1, with 7 nucleotides matching TRBD1. CDR1 MNHEY and CDR2 SVGAGI come from the germline V gene. The CDR3 runs 15 residues. V was pared by 6 bases and J by 6 bases, with 13 bases of the junction left unmatched. The CDR3 sequence: CASSPPKGAYAEAFF. In DNA form, the CDR3 reads TGTGCCAGCAGCCCGCCGAAGGGGGCGTATGCTGAAGCTTTCTTT.

This chain joins TRBV18 and TRBJ1-1; 7 nucleotides match TRBD1. The V gene end was trimmed by 2 bases and the J gene end by 0 bases; junction bases not matched to a gene: 3. Germline loops: CDR1 KGHSH, CDR2 LQKENI. The length of the CDR3 is 15 residues. As DNA, the CDR3 is TGTGCCAGCTCACCAGGACAGGCGATGAACACTGAAGCTTTCTTT. It yields the protein CASSPGQAMNTEAFF. Full variable domain (rest looked up from reference TRBV18 and TRBJ1-1): NAGVMQNPRHLVRRRGQEARLRCSPMKGHSHVYWYRQLPEEGLKFMVYLQKENIIDESGMPKERFSAEFPKEGPSILRIQQVVRGDSAAYFCASSPGQAMNTEAFFGQGTRLTVV.

The chain has TRBV11-2 and TRBJ1-1, with 8 bases lining up with TRBD1. Per the germline V gene, CDR1 is SGHAT and CDR2 is FQNNGV. Trimming removed 5 bases from V and 7 bases from J; junction bases left unmatched: 15. This CDR3 has 16 amino acids. The CDR3 is CASSPPTGQGRLEAFF. CDR3 DNA sequence: TGTGCCAGCAGCCCGCCCACCGGACAGGGACGACTTGAAGCTTTCTTT.

The V call is TRBV6-2 or TRBV6-3, the J call TRBJ2-7; 7 nucleotides align to TRBD2. This CDR3 region has 15 residues. Germline CDR1 MNHEY, CDR2 SVGEGT. V lost 2 bases and J lost 4; bases outside the gene matches: 8. For the CDR3, the DNA is TGTGCCAGCAGTTACGCGGCGGCTAGCGGATACGAGCAGTACTTC. Translation: CASSYAAASGYEQYF.

The chain is built from TRBV5-1 and TRBJ2-5, with D uncertain. Per the germline V gene, CDR1 is SGHRS and CDR2 is YFSETQ. This CDR3 contains 13 residues. V lost 3 bases, J lost 3 bases, and 9 bases lay in between. The CDR3 bases are TGCGCCAGCAGCTCCATAACAAAAGAGACCCAGTACTTC. It is translated as CASSSITKETQYF.

The chain is built from TRBV30 and TRBJ2-5; D gene ambiguous. From germline, CDR1 is GTSNPN and CDR2 SVGIG (reference sequence). Deletions cut 0 bases from V and 4 bases from J, with 9 bases between. CDR3 length: 13 amino acids. For the CDR3, the DNA is TGTGCCTGGAGTGTAGATCTCCGAGAGACCCAGTACTTC. It encodes CAWSVDLRETQYF.

The chain joins TRBV24-1 to TRBJ1-1; possible D gene TRBD1, 5 bases. CDR1 and CDR2 from the germline V gene are KGHDR and SFDVKD. This CDR3 comprises 14 residues. The V end lost 4 bases, the J end lost 7 bases, and 15 bases lay between the germline ends. CDR3 DNA sequence: TGTGCCACCAGTGACCATTACCGGGGCAGTGAAGCTTTCTTT. Translating gives CATSDHYRGSEAFF.

This clone was counted once. The chain joins TRBV6-5 to TRBJ2-5; D gene unclear. The CDR3 spans 12 residues. Trimming stripped 7 bases from V and 4 bases from J, with 10 bases between. CDR1 and CDR2 (germline): MNHEY, SVGAGI. CDR3 loop: CASTKQRETQYF. As DNA, the CDR3 is TGTGCCAGCACCAAACAGAGAGAGACCCAGTACTTC.

The chain links TRBV19 to TRBJ2-2, with 9 nucleotides matching TRBD1. V lost 8 bases and J lost 3; bases outside the gene matches: 10. CDR1 is LNHDA, CDR2 SQIVND, per germline (reference sequence). The CDR3 is 16 residues long. The CDR3 DNA reads as TGTGCCAGTCGGACAGGGGAAAGAAGTTACACCGGGGAGCTGTTTTTT. It is translated as CASRTGERSYTGELFF.

The V gene is TRBV4-3, the J gene TRBJ2-2; D gene ambiguous. Trimming stripped 4 bases from V and 3 bases from J, with 15 bases between. Germline assignment: CDR1 LGHNA and CDR2 YSLEER. CDR3 size: 16 residues. The CDR3 here is CASSPYADGYTGELFF. CDR3 coding DNA: TGCGCCAGCAGCCCCTACGCGGACGGCTACACCGGGGAGCTGTTTTTT.

The J gene is TRBJ1-1, the V gene TRBV7-9; D is unclear. This CDR3 has 14 residues. Per the germline V gene, CDR1 is SEHNR and CDR2 is FQNEAQ (reference sequence). V gave up 2 bases and J gave up 7 bases, with 14 bases separating them. The DNA of the CDR3 is TGTGCCAGCAGCTTACAAGGGTGGAGAGATGAAGCTTTCTTT. Protein: CASSLQGWRDEAFF. The full variable domain, rest sourced from reference TRBV7-9 and TRBJ1-1, is DTGVSQNPRHKITKRGQNVTFRCDPISEHNRLYWYRQTLGQGPEFLTYFQNEAQLEKSRLLSDRFSAERPKGSFSTLEIQRTEQGDSAMYLCASSLQGWRDEAFFGQGTRLTVV.

V usage is TRBV9 and J usage is TRBJ1-1; D is unclear. Germline V lookup: CDR1 SGDLS, CDR2 YYNGEE. The CDR3 extends over 12 amino acids. With 3 bases removed from V and 11 bases from J, the gap between germline ends came to 14 bases. The CDR3 region has the DNA TGTGCCAGCAGCGGGCCCCCCGGTAGGGCTTTCTTT. Its translation: CASSGPPGRAFF.

The chain links TRBV5-6 to TRBJ2-3; D is ambiguous. Germline-derived CDR1 and CDR2 are SGHDT and YYEEEE. Trimming pared 4 bases from V and 0 bases from J, leaving 12 bases between. The CDR3 totals 15 residues. As DNA, the CDR3 is TGTGCCAGCAGCCTAGGATCTACTAGCACAGATACGCAGTATTTT. This gives the protein CASSLGSTSTDTQYF. Full variable domain (remainder filled in from reference TRBV5-6 and TRBJ2-3): DAGVTQSPTHLIKTRGQQVTLRCSPKSGHDTVSWYQQALGQGPQFIFQYYEEEERQRGNFPDRFSGHQFPNYSSELNVNALLLGDSALYLCASSLGSTSTDTQYFGPGTRLTVL.

The genes are TRBV6-5 and TRBJ2-5; either TRBD1 or TRBD2 may fit D (6 bases each). Trimming took off 6 bases at V and 5 bases at J, with 16 bases between the two ends. Germline loops: CDR1 MNHEY, CDR2 SVGAGI. This CDR3 has 14 residues. The CDR3 loop reads CASRGTPRDETQYF. CDR3 DNA: TGTGCCAGCAGGGGGACACCGCGGGATGAGACCCAGTACTTC.

The chain has TRBV5-6 and TRBJ1-4, with 7 bases lining up with TRBD1. J was trimmed by 5 bases and V by 3 bases; bases with no gene match: 4. The germline CDR1 and CDR2 sequences are SGHDT and YYEEEE. This CDR3 region has 14 residues. The CDR3 is CASSSGQKNEKLFF. The CDR3 DNA follows: TGTGCCAGCAGCTCGGGACAGAAAAATGAAAAACTGTTTTTT.

The chain joins TRBV5-1 to TRBJ2-5; D tentatively fits TRBD1 or TRBD2 (5 bases each). Germline values: CDR1 SGHRS, CDR2 YFSETQ. V lost 1 base, J lost 1 base, and 14 bases lay in between. The CDR3 consists of 16 residues. For the CDR3, the DNA is TGCGCCAGCAGCTTGCTCCCGAGGGGTGGCCAAGAGACCCAGTACTTC. Protein product: CASSLLPRGGQETQYF.

The chain combines TRBV11-3 with TRBJ1-1; no clear D. The germline V and J ends were trimmed by 3 bases and 5 bases, with 10 bases remaining between them. CDR1 is SGHNT, CDR2 YENEEA, per germline. This CDR3 comprises 13 residues. The CDR3 DNA reads as TGTGCCAGCAGCTTGGAGCGGAGGACTGAAGCTTTCTTT. As protein: CASSLERRTEAFF.

As concerns this clone: Other nucleotide sequences from this sample produce the same CDR3. This sequence joins TRBV19 and TRBJ1-1; no clear D gene. In germline, CDR1 is LNHDA, CDR2 SQIVND (reference sequence). The CDR3 totals 13 residues. Trimming shortened V by 2 bases and J by 1 base, and 5 bases separated the two germline ends. DNA for the CDR3: TGTGCCAGTAGTATACAGCAGAACACTGAAGCTTTCTTT. Residues: CASSIQQNTEAFF.

V is TRBV6-6 and J is TRBJ2-5; D might be TRBD1 (6 bases). Germline V CDR1 and CDR2: MNHNY, SVGAGI (reference sequence). This CDR3 comprises 14 residues. The V end lost 7 bases, the J end lost 5 bases, and 17 bases lay between the germline ends. CDR3 protein: CASIKSGVGETQYF. CDR3 DNA sequence: TGTGCCAGCATCAAATCAGGGGTTGGGGAGACCCAGTACTTC.

The chain recombines TRBV9 with TRBJ2-1; 9 nucleotides agree with TRBD2. CDR3 size: 15 residues. Germline trimming cut 7 bases from V and 5 bases from J; bases unmatched to any gene: 10. Germline V gene sequence: CDR1 SGDLS, CDR2 YYNGEE. The CDR3 reads CASGLSGGLNNEQFF. The CDR3 DNA follows: TGTGCCAGCGGCCTGAGCGGGGGGCTAAACAATGAGCAGTTCTTC.

This CDR3 reads CASSSHGTGLKVREQYF. For the CDR3, the DNA is TGTGCCAGCAGTTCCCACGGGACAGGTTTGAAGGTGAGGGAGCAGTACTTC. This chain uses TRBV6-2 or TRBV6-3 with TRBJ2-7, with 8 positions matching TRBD1. The V gene's germline CDR1 is MNHEY and CDR2 SVGEGT. The CDR3 extends over 17 amino acids. V lost 4 bases, J lost 7 bases, and 18 bases stayed unmatched.

The rearrangement joins TRBV5-4 to TRBJ2-3; maybe TRBD2 (5 bases). Germline V gives CDR1 SGHNT, CDR2 YYREEE (reference sequence). V lost 5 bases and J 9 bases, leaving 19 bases between the germline ends. The CDR3 is 14 amino acids. The CDR3 here is CASSNQDYPKTQYF. The CDR3 DNA follows: TGTGCCAGCAGTAACCAAGACTATCCCAAGACGCAGTATTTT.